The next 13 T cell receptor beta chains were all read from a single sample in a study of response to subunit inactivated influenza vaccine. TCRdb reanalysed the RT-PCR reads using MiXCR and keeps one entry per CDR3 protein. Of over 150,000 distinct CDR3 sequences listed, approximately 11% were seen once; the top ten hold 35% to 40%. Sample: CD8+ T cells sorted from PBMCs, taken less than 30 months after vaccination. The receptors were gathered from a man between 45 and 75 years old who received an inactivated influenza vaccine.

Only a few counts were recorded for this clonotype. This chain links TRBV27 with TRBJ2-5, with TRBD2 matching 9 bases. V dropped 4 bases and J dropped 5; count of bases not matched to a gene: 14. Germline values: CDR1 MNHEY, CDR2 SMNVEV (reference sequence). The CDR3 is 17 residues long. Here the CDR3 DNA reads TGTGCCAGCAGTTCCGCCCGAGTAGCGGGGGCCGGGGAGACCCAGTACTTC. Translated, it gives CASSSARVAGAGETQYF.

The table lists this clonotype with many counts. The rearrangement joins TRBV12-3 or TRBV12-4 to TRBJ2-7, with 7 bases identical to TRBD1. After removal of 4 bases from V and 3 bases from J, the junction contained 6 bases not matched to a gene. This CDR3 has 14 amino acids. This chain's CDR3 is CASSSSRQGYEQYF. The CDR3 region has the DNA TGTGCCAGCAGTTCCTCGAGACAGGGCTACGAGCAGTACTTC.

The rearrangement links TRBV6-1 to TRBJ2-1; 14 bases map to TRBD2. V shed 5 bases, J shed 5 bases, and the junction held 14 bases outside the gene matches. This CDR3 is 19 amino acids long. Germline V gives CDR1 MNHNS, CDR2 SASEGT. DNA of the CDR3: TGTGCCAGCAGTCAAAGTTTCGGACTAGCGGGGGGAGAAAACAATGAGCAGTTCTTC. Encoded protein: CASSQSFGLAGGENNEQFF.

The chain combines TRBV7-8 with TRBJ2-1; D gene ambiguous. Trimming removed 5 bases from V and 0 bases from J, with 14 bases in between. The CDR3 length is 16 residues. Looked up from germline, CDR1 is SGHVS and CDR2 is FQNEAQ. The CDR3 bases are TGTGCCAGCAGCCCCCTTAAGGACCTCTCCTACAATGAGCAGTTCTTC. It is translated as CASSPLKDLSYNEQFF.

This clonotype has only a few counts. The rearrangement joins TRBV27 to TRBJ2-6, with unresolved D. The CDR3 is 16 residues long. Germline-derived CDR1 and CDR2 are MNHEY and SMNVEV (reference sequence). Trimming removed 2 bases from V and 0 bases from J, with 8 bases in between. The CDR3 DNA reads TGTGCCAGCAGTTTAGTGGTCGGCTCTGGGGCCAACGTCCTGACTTTC. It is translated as CASSLVVGSGANVLTF.

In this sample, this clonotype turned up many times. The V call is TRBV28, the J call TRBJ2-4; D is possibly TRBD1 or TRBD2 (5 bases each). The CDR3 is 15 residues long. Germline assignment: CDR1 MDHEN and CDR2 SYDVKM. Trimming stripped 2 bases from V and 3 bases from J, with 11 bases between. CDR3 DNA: TGTGCCAGCAGTTTAGCCGGGACGGTCAAAAACATTCAGTACTTC. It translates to CASSLAGTVKNIQYF.

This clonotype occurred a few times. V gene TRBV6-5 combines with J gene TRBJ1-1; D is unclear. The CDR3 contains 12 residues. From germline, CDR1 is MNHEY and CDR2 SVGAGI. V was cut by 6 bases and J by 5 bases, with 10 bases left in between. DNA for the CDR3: TGTGCCAGCAGCCGCAGTGGTACTGAAGCTTTCTTT. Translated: CASSRSGTEAFF.

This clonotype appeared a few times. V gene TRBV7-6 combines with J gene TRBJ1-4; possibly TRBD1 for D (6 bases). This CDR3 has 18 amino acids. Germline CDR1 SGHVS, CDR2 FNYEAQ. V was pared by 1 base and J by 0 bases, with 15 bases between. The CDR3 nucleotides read TGTGCCAGCAGCTTAGAAGGGGGGACATTGGCAACTAATGAAAAACTGTTTTTT. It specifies CASSLEGGTLATNEKLFF.

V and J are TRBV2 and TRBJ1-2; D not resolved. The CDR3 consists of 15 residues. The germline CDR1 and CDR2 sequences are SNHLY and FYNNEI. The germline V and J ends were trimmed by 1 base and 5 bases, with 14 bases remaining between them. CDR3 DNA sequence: TGTGCCAGCAGTGAAGACGAGCGCGGATCGTATGGCTACACCTTC. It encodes CASSEDERGSYGYTF.

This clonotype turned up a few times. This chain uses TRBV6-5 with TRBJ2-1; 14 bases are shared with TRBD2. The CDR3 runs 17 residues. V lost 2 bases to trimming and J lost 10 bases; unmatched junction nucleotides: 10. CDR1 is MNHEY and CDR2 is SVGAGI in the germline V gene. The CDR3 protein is CASSYPPGLAGVGEQFF. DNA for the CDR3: TGTGCCAGCAGTTACCCGCCGGGACTAGCGGGAGTGGGAGAGCAGTTCTTC.

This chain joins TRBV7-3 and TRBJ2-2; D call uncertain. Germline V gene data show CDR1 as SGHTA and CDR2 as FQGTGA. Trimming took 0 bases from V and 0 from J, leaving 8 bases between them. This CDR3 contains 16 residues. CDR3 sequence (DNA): TGTGCCAGCAGCTTAACGGACGCGGCGAACACCGGGGAGCTGTTTTTT. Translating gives CASSLTDAANTGELFF.

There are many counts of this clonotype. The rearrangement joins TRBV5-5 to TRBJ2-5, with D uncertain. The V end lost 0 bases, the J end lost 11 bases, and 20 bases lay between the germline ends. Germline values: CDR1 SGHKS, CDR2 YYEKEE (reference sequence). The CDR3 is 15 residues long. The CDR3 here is CASSLGAGAQSAQYF. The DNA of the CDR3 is TGTGCCAGCAGCTTGGGTGCAGGCGCTCAATCGGCTCAGTACTTC. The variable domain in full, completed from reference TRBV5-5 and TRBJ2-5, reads DAGVTQSPTHLIKTRGQQVTLRCSPISGHKSVSWYQQVLGQGPQFIFQYYEKEERGRGNFPDRFSARQFPNYSSELNVNALLLGDSALYLCASSLGAGAQSAQYFGPGTRLLVL.

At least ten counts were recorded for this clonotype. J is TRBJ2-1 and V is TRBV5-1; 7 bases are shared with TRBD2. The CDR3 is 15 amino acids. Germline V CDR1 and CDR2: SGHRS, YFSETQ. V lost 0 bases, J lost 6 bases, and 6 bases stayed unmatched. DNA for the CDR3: TGCGCCAGCAGCTTGGTGTCTAGCGGAGTCAATGAGCAGTTCTTC. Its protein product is CASSLVSSGVNEQFF.